The 27 T cell receptor beta chains below all came from one sample that was sequenced in a study of blood T cell repertoires in COVID-19. Sequencing was performed with immunoSEQ multiplex PCR; in TCRdb, only in-frame clones are kept and a portion is missing. This table has 99,000 or so clones, around 84% appearing once. The sample was peripheral blood. These receptors were collected from a man in his 60s with acute or convalescent COVID-19.

The chain couples TRBV10-3 to TRBJ1-2; 7 nucleotides match TRBD1. The germline CDR1 and CDR2 sequences are ENHRY and SYGVKD. This CDR3 is 12 amino acids long. The V segment lost 8 bases and the J segment 4 bases; nucleotides outside the gene matches: 4. The CDR3 loop reads CAIGTVLYGYTF. The CDR3 DNA reads as TGTGCCATCGGGACAGTTCTCTATGGCTACACCTTC.

In DNA, the CDR3 is TGTGCCAGCAGTATGGACAGGGGGAGGCAGCCCCAGCATTTT. It codes for CASSMDRGRQPQHF. J is TRBJ1-5 and V is TRBV2; 10 positions match TRBD1. This CDR3 has 14 residues. Germline-derived CDR1 and CDR2 are SNHLY and FYNNEI. The V gene end was trimmed by 5 bases and the J gene end by 7 bases; junction bases not matched to a gene: 5.

In its sample, this clone was seen once. The chain links TRBV7-9 to TRBJ2-5; 12 positions match TRBD1. Per the germline V gene, CDR1 is SEHNR and CDR2 is FQNEAQ (reference sequence). This CDR3 comprises 17 residues. The V gene end was trimmed by 7 bases and the J gene end by 7 bases; junction bases not matched to a gene: 16. As DNA, the CDR3 is TGTGCCAGCACCAACCCCCCGGGACAGGGGGCTATTTGGACCCAGTACTTC. It is translated as CASTNPPGQGAIWTQYF.

V gene TRBV6-1 combines with J gene TRBJ2-6; unclear D gene. Germline lookup yields CDR1 MNHNS and CDR2 SASEGT. CDR3 length: 16 residues. The ends were cut back, 2 bases at V and 0 bases at J, with 8 bases in the middle. CDR3 nucleotide sequence: TGTGCCAGCAGTGAAAGCCCGAGCTCTGGGGCCAACGTCCTGACTTTC. It specifies CASSESPSSGANVLTF.

J is TRBJ2-7 and V is TRBV11-2, with 7 bases identical to TRBD1. Germline V gene data show CDR1 as SGHAT and CDR2 as FQNNGV. The CDR3 spans 16 residues. Unmatched junction bases numbered 15, after V lost 5 bases and J lost 5 bases. CDR3 nucleotide sequence: TGTGCCAGCAGCCCAGGGGCGTTTGACAGGGCTGACGAGCAGTACTTC. Translated: CASSPGAFDRADEQYF.

The table lists this clone with a count of one. This chain joins TRBV4-2 and TRBJ2-2, with TRBD2 matching over 9 bases. The CDR3 extends over 16 amino acids. J was trimmed by 5 bases and V by 3 bases; bases with no gene match: 7. CDR1 is LGHNA, CDR2 YNFKEQ, per germline. This CDR3 reads CASSQGWREGTGELFF. The DNA for the CDR3 is TGTGCCAGCAGCCAGGGCTGGCGGGAGGGGACCGGGGAGCTGTTTTTT.

This sequence joins TRBV5-5 and TRBJ1-5; D is unresolved. Germline V CDR1 and CDR2: SGHKS, YYEKEE (reference sequence). Trimming pared 1 base from V and 1 base from J, leaving 6 bases between. This CDR3 contains 14 residues. The CDR3 region is CASSLFQSNQPQHF. In DNA form, the CDR3 reads TGTGCCAGCAGCTTGTTTCAGAGCAATCAGCCCCAGCATTTT. Drawing the rest from reference TRBV5-5 and TRBJ1-5, the complete variable domain is DAGVTQSPTHLIKTRGQQVTLRCSPISGHKSVSWYQQVLGQGPQFIFQYYEKEERGRGNFPDRFSARQFPNYSSELNVNALLLGDSALYLCASSLFQSNQPQHFGDGTRLSIL.

On this clone: The same CDR3 arises from other DNA sequences in this sample as well. The V call is TRBV5-4, the J call TRBJ1-4, with 8 nucleotides matching TRBD1. After removal of 1 base from V and 7 bases from J, the junction contained 0 bases not matched to a gene. CDR1 is SGHNT, CDR2 YYREEE, per germline (reference sequence). This CDR3 has 13 residues. The CDR3 DNA reads as TGTGCCAGCAGCTTGCAGGGGGCTGAAAAACTGTTTTTT. It specifies CASSLQGAEKLFF.

CDR3 in amino acids: CASSTLQEKLFF. The CDR3 DNA follows: TGTGCCAGCAGCACCTTACAGGAGAAGCTGTTTTTT. The rearrangement links TRBV5-4 to TRBJ1-4; tentative D call: TRBD1 (5 bases). Per germline, CDR1 SGHNT and CDR2 YYREEE (reference sequence). The CDR3 totals 12 residues. V dropped 4 bases and J dropped 14 bases, with 15 bases sitting between them.

The rearrangement links TRBV29-1 to TRBJ1-3, with D perhaps TRBD1 (5 bases). V gave up 7 bases and J gave up 4 bases, with 23 bases separating them. This CDR3 has 16 residues. The V gene's germline CDR1 is SQVTM and CDR2 ANQGSEA. Here the CDR3 reads CSAAAGHPSGGNTIYF. The CDR3 coding sequence is TGCAGCGCCGCGGCCGGACATCCCTCGGGCGGAAACACCATATATTTT.

This sequence joins TRBV5-1 and TRBJ2-7; TRBD2 aligns across 13 bases. The CDR3 contains 17 residues. J gave up 8 bases and V 3 bases, and 14 bases lay outside the gene matches. Per germline, CDR1 SGHRS and CDR2 YFSETQ. The CDR3 sequence: CASSSSYRTSGSLQQYF. The CDR3 DNA is TGCGCCAGCAGCTCCTCCTACCGGACTAGCGGGAGTTTACAGCAGTACTTC.

There are a few counts of this clone. This CDR3 reads CAIKEGYGYTF. For the CDR3, the DNA is TGTGCCATCAAGGAGGGGTATGGCTACACCTTC. This sequence joins TRBV19 and TRBJ1-2, with D maybe TRBD1 (5 bases). The germline V and J ends were trimmed by 10 bases and 5 bases, with 11 bases remaining between them. The V gene's germline CDR1 is LNHDA and CDR2 SQIVND (reference sequence). The CDR3 is 11 amino acids. The full variable domain, rest sourced from reference TRBV19 and TRBJ1-2, is DGGITQSPKYLFRKEGQNVTLSCEQNLNHDAMYWYRQDPGQGLRLIYYSQIVNDFQKGDIAEGYSVSREKKESFPLTVTSAQKNPTAFYLCAIKEGYGYTFGSGTRLTVV.

The chain links TRBV11-2 to TRBJ1-6; unclear D gene. The CDR3 extends over 14 amino acids. V lost 3 bases, J lost 8 bases, and 11 bases lay in between. Germline V lookup: CDR1 SGHAT, CDR2 FQNNGV. The CDR3 loop reads CASSFSRADSPLHF. DNA for the CDR3: TGTGCCAGCAGCTTCTCGAGAGCCGATTCACCCCTCCACTTT.

V is TRBV5-1 and J is TRBJ2-3, with 8 bases matching TRBD2. The CDR3 spans 16 residues. Losses at the gene ends were 0 bases for V and 2 bases for J; bases not matched to a gene: 5. The germline CDR1 and CDR2 sequences are SGHRS and YFSETQ. The chain's CDR3 is CASSLVLAASTDTQYF. The CDR3 DNA reads TGCGCCAGCAGCTTGGTACTAGCGGCTTCCACAGATACGCAGTATTTT.

This chain connects TRBV7-2 to TRBJ1-5, with D maybe TRBD1 (5 bases). V lost 1 base, J lost 1 base, and 17 bases lay in between. The V gene's germline CDR1 is SGHTA and CDR2 FQGNSA. There are 18 residues in the CDR3. DNA for the CDR3: TGTGCCAGCAGCTTAGTCGTTTCGGGCAGGGCAAGCAATCAGCCCCAGCATTTT. Amino acid sequence: CASSLVVSGRASNQPQHF.

The chain uses TRBV28 and TRBJ1-2; D ambiguous. Trimming took 6 bases from V and 2 from J, leaving 7 bases between them. The germline gives CDR1 MDHEN, CDR2 SYDVKM. The CDR3 runs to 12 residues. CDR3 sequence reads: CASSLQNYGYTF. CDR3 bases: TGTGCCAGCAGCTTACAGAACTATGGCTACACCTTC.

This clone was detected once. The chain links TRBV9 to TRBJ2-5, with 8 nucleotides matching TRBD2. CDR1 is SGDLS, CDR2 YYNGEE, per germline. The CDR3 spans 13 residues. V lost 4 bases, J lost 5 bases, and 4 bases stayed unmatched. DNA for the CDR3: TGTGCCAGCAGCTCTAGACTAGCGGAGACCCAGTACTTC. It yields the protein CASSSRLAETQYF.

This chain links TRBV3-1 (or the pseudogene TRBV3-2) with TRBJ1-5; no definite D call. This CDR3 comprises 16 residues. V lost 4 bases, J lost 3 bases, and 16 bases lay in between. Looked up from germline, CDR1 is LGHDT and CDR2 is YNNKEL (reference sequence). The CDR3 loop is CASSPFRGGNNQPQHF. The CDR3 nucleotides are TGTGCCAGCAGCCCTTTTCGCGGCGGAAACAATCAGCCCCAGCATTTT.

V is TRBV19 and J is TRBJ2-5, with 7 bases lining up with TRBD2. The CDR3 is 15 amino acids. The V gene's germline CDR1 is LNHDA and CDR2 SQIVND (reference sequence). With V trimmed by 5 bases and J by 2 bases, 8 bases remained unmatched. The CDR3 coding sequence is TGTGCCAGTAGTTTTGGGACGCGGGGGCAAGAGACCCAGTACTTC. Translated, it gives CASSFGTRGQETQYF. Using reference TRBV19 and TRBJ2-5 for the parts outside the CDR3, the full variable domain is DGGITQSPKYLFRKEGQNVTLSCEQNLNHDAMYWYRQDPGQGLRLIYYSQIVNDFQKGDIAEGYSVSREKKESFPLTVTSAQKNPTAFYLCASSFGTRGQETQYFGPGTRLLVL.

The chain joins TRBV28 to TRBJ1-3; D ambiguous. V was cut by 7 bases and J by 4 bases, with 17 bases left in between. The CDR3 is 15 amino acids. Germline V gives CDR1 MDHEN, CDR2 SYDVKM. Written as DNA, the CDR3 is TGTGCCAGCAACTTCCGAGGTGCCGTGGGAAACACCATATATTTT. Its translation is CASNFRGAVGNTIYF.

The genes are TRBV30 and TRBJ1-3; 9 bases match TRBD1. The CDR3 length is 20 residues. Germline V CDR1 and CDR2: GTSNPN, SVGIG (reference sequence). V was clipped by 0 bases and J by 0 bases; unmatched bases: 15. CDR3 nucleotide sequence: TGTGCCTGGAGTGTACAGGGACAGGGATCTCGACAGCGCTCTGGAAACACCATATATTTT. Amino acid sequence: CAWSVQGQGSRQRSGNTIYF.

The chain couples TRBV27 to TRBJ1-5, with TRBD1 matching over 7 bases. The CDR3 extends over 16 amino acids. CDR1 is MNHEY and CDR2 is SMNVEV in the germline V gene (reference sequence). Trimming removed 5 bases from V and 1 base from J; junction bases left unmatched: 8. The CDR3 spells CASSPQTGWSNQPQHF. CDR3 DNA: TGTGCCAGCAGTCCCCAGACAGGGTGGAGCAATCAGCCCCAGCATTTT.

The chain combines TRBV27 with TRBJ1-6; possibly TRBD1 for D (5 bases). CDR1 MNHEY and CDR2 SMNVEV come from the germline V gene (reference sequence). The length of the CDR3 is 16 residues. V was pared by 5 bases and J by 7 bases, with 18 bases between. The CDR3 is CASSTSRQSRNSPLHF. The CDR3 DNA is TGTGCCAGCAGTACAAGCAGACAGTCACGGAATTCACCCCTCCACTTT.

The rearrangement links TRBV4-3 to TRBJ1-3, with D uncertain. From germline, CDR1 is LGHNA and CDR2 YSLEER. There are 14 residues in the CDR3. V gave up 1 base and J gave up 3 bases, with 7 bases separating them. CDR3 sequence: CASSQARYGNTIYF. DNA for the CDR3: TGCGCCAGCAGCCAAGCGCGGTATGGAAACACCATATATTTT.

The J gene is TRBJ2-5, the V gene TRBV28; TRBD1 matches 8 bases. Germline lookup yields CDR1 MDHEN and CDR2 SYDVKM. Unmatched junction bases numbered 3, after V lost 3 bases and J lost 3 bases. This CDR3 region has 14 residues. As DNA, the CDR3 is TGTGCCAGCAGTTTGGCAGGGGGCGAAGAGACCCAGTACTTC. This encodes CASSLAGGEETQYF.

The chain uses TRBV5-6 and TRBJ1-6; no clear D. Trimming pared 1 base from V and 5 bases from J, leaving 10 bases between. CDR1 is SGHDT, CDR2 YYEEEE, per germline. This CDR3 has 15 amino acids. The CDR3 sequence: CASSLLQLNNSPLHF. In nucleotides, the CDR3 is TGTGCCAGCAGCTTGTTACAGCTAAATAATTCACCCCTCCACTTT.

This chain joins TRBV5-1 and TRBJ2-7, with D maybe TRBD2 (5 bases). With 6 bases removed from V and 0 bases from J, the gap between germline ends came to 19 bases. The CDR3 contains 16 residues. CDR1 SGHRS and CDR2 YFSETQ come from the germline V gene. The CDR3 coding sequence is TGCGCCAGCAATAAAAACCAGCGGAGCACCTCCTACGAGCAGTACTTC. This codes for CASNKNQRSTSYEQYF.